These 9 T cell receptor beta chains came from one sample sequenced in a study of CD8+CD57+ T cells in acquired aplastic anemia (dated by TCRdb to between 2017 and 2018). Expansion of CD8+CD57+ cells had been shown by flow cytometry in the patients chosen for sequencing. Sequencing was performed on an Illumina HiSeq 2000. Genomic DNA was used as template for profiling of TCR beta VDJ combinations and CDR3 sequences. The public reads were quality trimmed at Q25 with fastp and then assembled into clones with MiXCR by TCRdb, keeping productive beta chains. Rows are unified per CDR3 protein, each entry keeping the most common DNA and genes. In this sample the table shows around 170,000 distinct CDR3 sequences, roughly half of which occur a single time. The ten largest account for approximately 9.7% of the sample. Sequencing was done on a sample of sorted CD4+, CD8+, or CD8+CD57+ T cells (not recorded which) from PBMCs. The receptors stem from a human donor with aplastic anemia.

The sample holds many counts of this clonotype. The chain uses TRBV7-9 and TRBJ2-1, with 9 bases fitting TRBD1. CDR1 is SEHNR, CDR2 FQNEAQ, per germline (reference sequence). V lost 6 bases, J lost 2 bases, and 8 bases stayed unmatched. The CDR3 consists of 16 residues. For the CDR3, the DNA is TGTGCCAGCAGTCCCCCCGGGACAGGGCCCTACAATGAGCAGTTCTTC. Translation: CASSPPGTGPYNEQFF. The complete variable domain, with remaining parts taken from reference TRBV7-9 and TRBJ2-1, reads DTGVSQNPRHKITKRGQNVTFRCDPISEHNRLYWYRQTLGQGPEFLTYFQNEAQLEKSRLLSDRFSAERPKGSFSTLEIQRTEQGDSAMYLCASSPPGTGPYNEQFFGPGTRLTVL.

The chain carries TRBV20-1 and TRBJ1-2; TRBD1 matches at 8 bases. Germline CDR1 and CDR2: DFQATT and SNEGSKA (reference sequence). V shed 8 bases, J shed 5 bases, and the junction held 7 bases outside the gene matches. The CDR3 runs 12 residues. The CDR3 protein is CSYSTGVYGYTF. For the CDR3, the DNA is TGCAGTTACTCGACAGGGGTATATGGCTACACCTTC.

The sample holds one count of this clonotype. This chain links TRBV9 with TRBJ2-6; no clear D gene. CDR1 and CDR2 from the germline V gene are SGDLS and YYNGEE. V dropped 3 bases and J dropped 1 base, with 8 bases sitting between them. This CDR3 comprises 15 residues. CDR3: CASSAFASGANVLTF. In DNA form, the CDR3 reads TGTGCCAGCAGCGCCTTCGCATCTGGGGCCAACGTCCTGACTTTC.

The chain combines TRBV7-6 with TRBJ2-7; a possible D gene is TRBD2 (6 bases). The CDR3 contains 15 residues. Germline V lookup: CDR1 SGHVS, CDR2 FNYEAQ. V was shortened by 1 base and J by 2 bases, with 12 bases between the two germline ends. The DNA for the CDR3 is TGTGCCAGCAGCTTAGATGCGTCGGGGGCCTACGAGCAGTACTTC. Translated: CASSLDASGAYEQYF.

The rearrangement uses TRBV12-1 and TRBJ2-7; TRBD1 is taken as the D call from the table, unchecked against the DNA. TRBV12-1 is an annotated pseudogene. This CDR3 spans 14 amino acids. CDR3 residues: CASSFPPRLYEQYF. Written as DNA, the CDR3 is TGTGCCAGCAGCTTTCCCCCCAGACTTTACGAGCAGTACTTC.

This chain connects TRBV2 to TRBJ2-3; 7 bases align to TRBD1. Looked up from germline, CDR1 is SNHLY and CDR2 is FYNNEI. The CDR3 runs to 14 residues. J gave up 0 bases and V 6 bases, and 3 bases lay outside the gene matches. The DNA for the CDR3 is TGTGCCAGCAGATCGGGACAGAGCACAGATACGCAGTATTTT. This codes for CASRSGQSTDTQYF. The variable domain in full, with the rest retrieved from reference TRBV2 and TRBJ2-3, is EPEVTQTPSHQVTQMGQEVILRCVPISNHLYFYWYRQILGQKVEFLVSFYNNEISEKSEIFDDQFSVERPDGSNFTLKIRSTKLEDSAMYFCASRSGQSTDTQYFGPGTRLTVL.

This clonotype has just a few counts. The chain couples TRBV10-3 to TRBJ1-3; D remains unclear. V lost 8 bases and J lost 0, with 11 bases in between. CDR1 ENHRY and CDR2 SYGVKD come from the germline V gene. This CDR3 comprises 14 residues. CDR3 in amino acids: CAISSSSSGNTIYF. The DNA for the CDR3 is TGTGCCATCTCTAGTTCAAGCTCTGGAAACACCATATATTTT.

This chain links TRBV6-1 with TRBJ1-2; the D gene is possibly TRBD1 (5 bases). With 4 bases removed from V and 4 bases from J, the gap between germline ends came to 10 bases. Germline assignment: CDR1 MNHNS and CDR2 SASEGT. The CDR3 is made up of 13 amino acids. The DNA of the CDR3 is TGTGCCAGCAGTGGACAGAAGGGCTATGGCTACACCTTC. This codes for CASSGQKGYGYTF.

V is TRBV19 and J is TRBJ1-3, with a weak D call TRBD1 (6 bases). Germline V CDR1 and CDR2: LNHDA, SQIVND (reference sequence). V was clipped by 7 bases and J by 0 bases, with 16 bases between them. This CDR3 is 16 amino acids long. CDR3 protein: CASTTFGQISGNTIYF. CDR3 bases: TGTGCCAGTACTACCTTCGGACAGATCTCTGGAAACACCATATATTTT. The whole variable domain, remainder taken from reference TRBV19 and TRBJ1-3, is DGGITQSPKYLFRKEGQNVTLSCEQNLNHDAMYWYRQDPGQGLRLIYYSQIVNDFQKGDIAEGYSVSREKKESFPLTVTSAQKNPTAFYLCASTTFGQISGNTIYFGEGSWLTVV.